This T cell receptor (beta chain) is drawn from a study of cytomegalovirus exposure and HLA in healthy donors. Worth noting for this clone: Germline and junction disagree at one end, which may indicate a read error.

Vbeta (60) and Jbeta (13) primers were used in the PCR. Some clones are missing from TCRdb's copy, which holds only in-frame ones; the method was immunoSEQ multiplex PCR. Here the sample spans 59,000 or so clones, less than 90% being singletons. This sequence was found in a female donor in good health and CMV-seronegative. The sample comprised PBMCs.

In DNA, the CDR3 is TGTGCTAGCAGCTTGGGACTAGCGGGCACAGATACGCAGTATTTT. Translated: CASSLGLAGTDTQYF. The chain is built from TRBV7-7 and TRBJ2-3; 11 bases are a match to TRBD2. In germline, CDR1 is SSHAT, CDR2 FNYEAQ (reference sequence). The CDR3 totals 15 residues. Drawing the rest from reference TRBV7-7 and TRBJ2-3, the complete variable domain is GAGVSQSPRYKVTKRGQDVTLRCDPISSHATLYWYQQALGQGPEFLTYFNYEAQPDKSGLPSDRFSAERPEGSISTLTIQRTEQRDSAMYRCASSLGLAGTDTQYFGPGTRLTVL.